This note documents a single T cell receptor (beta chain) sequence. Its antigen is not known. Sequencing used immunoSEQ multiplex PCR; TCRdb keeps in-frame clones, though not all of them. Among around 100,000 clones listed, around 90% were seen once. The sample originates from a study of graft-versus-host responses after intestinal transplantation. Study summary: Recipients had multivisceral, liver-intestinal, or isolated intestinal transplants. Following induction with anti-thymocyte globulin, all recipients were given tacrolimus and steroids for two to three years.

Findings and caveats of the study: Among circulating GvH clones, peak levels were associated with early post-transplant declines in HvG clones.

The TCR originated in a human donor who was the organ donor for an intestinal transplant. Sequences were derived from unstimulated CD4+ T cells sorted from spleen or lymph node cells, sampled before transplant.

The DNA for the CDR3 is TGCGCCAGCAGTCAGCGAGGGGACTCTGGGGCCAACGTCCTGACTTTC. Protein sequence: CASSQRGDSGANVLTF. The chain is built from TRBV23-1 and TRBJ2-6, with D perhaps being TRBD1 or TRBD2 (5 bases each). TRBV23-1 is an open reading frame whose function is uncertain. Deletions cut 3 bases from V and 0 bases from J, with 9 bases between. The CDR3 is 16 amino acids.